Below are 2 T cell receptor beta chains sequenced from a single sample in a study of cytomegalovirus exposure and HLA in healthy donors. It was with 60 Vbeta and 13 Jbeta primers that the PCR ran. Produced via immunoSEQ multiplex PCR; TCRdb's table is partial and in-frame only. Of 150,000 to 200,000 clones in the sample, 60% to 85% are singletons; the top ten hold roughly 3%. The specimen sequenced was PBMCs. These receptors were obtained from a woman aged 40 to 55 in good health and CMV-seronegative.

The V and J genes are TRBV6-5 and TRBJ2-7; TRBD1 agrees at 7 bases. The CDR3 runs 16 residues. The germline V gene has CDR1 MNHEY and CDR2 SVGAGI. Germline trimming cut 0 bases from V and 0 bases from J; bases unmatched to any gene: 5. Written as DNA, the CDR3 is TGTGCCAGCAGTTACTCGACAGGGCAGTTCTCCTACGAGCAGTACTTC. As protein: CASSYSTGQFSYEQYF.

V and J are TRBV28 and TRBJ1-2, with D possibly TRBD1 on 6 matching bases. The CDR3 consists of 15 residues. V lost 6 bases and J lost 4, with 18 bases in between. Germline CDR1 reads MDHEN; CDR2 reads SYDVKM. This chain's CDR3 is CASRSTGTSTYGYTF. The CDR3 DNA sequence: TGTGCCAGCAGGAGTACCGGGACAAGCACCTATGGCTACACCTTC.